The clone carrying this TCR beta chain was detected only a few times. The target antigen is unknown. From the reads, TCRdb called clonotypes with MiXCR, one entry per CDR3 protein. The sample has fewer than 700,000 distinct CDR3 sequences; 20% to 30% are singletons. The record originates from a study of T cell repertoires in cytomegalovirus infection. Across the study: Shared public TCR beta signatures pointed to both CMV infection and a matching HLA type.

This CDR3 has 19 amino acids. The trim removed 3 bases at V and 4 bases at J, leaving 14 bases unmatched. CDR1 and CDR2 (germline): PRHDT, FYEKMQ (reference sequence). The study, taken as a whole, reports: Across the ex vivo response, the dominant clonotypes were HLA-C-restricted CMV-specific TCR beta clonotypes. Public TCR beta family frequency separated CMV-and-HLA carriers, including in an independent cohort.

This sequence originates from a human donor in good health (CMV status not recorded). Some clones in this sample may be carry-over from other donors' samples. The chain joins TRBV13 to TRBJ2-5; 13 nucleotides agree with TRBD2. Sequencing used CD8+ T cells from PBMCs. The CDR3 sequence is CASSLDPGTSGADRETQYF. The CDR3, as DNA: TGTGCCAGCAGCTTGGACCCCGGGACTAGCGGGGCGGACCGAGAGACCCAGTACTTC.